The text below deals with one T cell receptor beta chain. Its specific antigen is unknown. No base qualities exist here, and no much larger clone lies one base off it. In light of the paper, this sample's time point label describes: cycle 2 day 1 (C2D1) of nivolumab. All trial patients had relapsed after autologous stem cell transplantation, with cohorts A, B and C differing in prior brentuximab vedotin exposure. The trial cohort comprised around 60 patients with relapsed/refractory classical Hodgkin lymphoma whose best overall responses were complete response, partial response or progressive disease. In the multi-cohort phase II CheckMate 205 trial, trial patients received single-agent nivolumab. Best overall response was determined by an independent review committee according to the 2007 International Working Group response criteria. Trial PBMCs were collected immediately before nivolumab initiation (C1D1) and during therapy at cycle 2 day 1 and cycle 4 day 1. Peripheral blood was collected in 8 mL Vacutainer Cell Preparation Tubes, from which PBMCs were isolated by centrifugation and then cryopreserved.

The sample comes from a study of PD-1 blockade in classical Hodgkin lymphoma (dated by TCRdb to 2018 to 2020). For context, the study as a whole: Nivolumab dosing was 3 mg/kg intravenously every 2 weeks, continuing until either disease progression or unacceptable toxicity. To define a peripheral blood immune signature of response to PD-1 blockade in classical Hodgkin lymphoma, the study combined TCR beta sequencing with CyTOF. On the study overall, not on this receptor specifically: By C4D1, a significant rise was seen in CD4+ TCR diversity but not in CD8+ TCR diversity (p=0.0027 vs p=0.16), and the rise was most apparent among complete responders (p=0.02). Lower diversity was seen in patients whose nivolumab began less than 1 year after ASCT, and these patients were left out of later analyses so that immune reconstitution would not confound the results. Baseline diversity similar to that of newly diagnosed patients was observed in trial patients achieving complete response, whereas significantly lower diversity was observed in partial responders and progressors. Baseline TCR diversity was reported to be lower in newly diagnosed patients than in healthy donors and to be lower still in relapsed/refractory patients. The study was limited to a single clinical trial cohort, and causes of repertoire differences, possibly disease activity or prior therapy, remained undefined.

Genomic DNA was isolated using the Qiagen DNeasy kit from unsorted PBMCs as well as from negatively selected CD4+ and CD8+ fractions. Amplification of TCR beta CDR3 regions was done by immunoSEQ multiplex PCR with primers that anneal to V and J segments. A synthetic immune receptor repertoire was used to minimize amplification bias, and any remaining bias was removed computationally after sequencing. The paper's data handling went like this. Repertoire diversity was quantified as the Shannon entropy index using custom Python scripts. Unsorted, CD4+ and CD8+ repertoires were examined separately, except in combined analyses, for which CD4+ and CD8+ sequences were merged in silico. A clone was considered expanded if an increase in frequency of at least 2-fold after treatment relative to C1D1 was found, and a pseudocount of 0.5 was applied to clones undetected at baseline. Singleton clones were defined as clones with 0 or 1 copy at C1D1, and non-singleton clones were defined as clones with 2 or more copies. By matching protein sequences in sorted samples from the same patient, clones expanded in unsorted samples were annotated as CD4+, CD8+ or unknown. Wilcoxon tests on paired samples were used to test diversity changes from C1D1 to C4D1. Imported from immuneACCESS, the table was reduced by TCRdb to in-frame sequences with V and J called. These copies leave out some clones; in studies compared against another copy, an unresolved V gene accounts for under half, and the cause of the remainder is not known. The V and J calls and clone size were taken over from that table, and D and trimming were inferred from the DNA. For this sample the table gives 100,000 to 130,000 clones, of which approximately 90% were detected only once. The top ten clonotypes cover 15% to 20% of the sample.

V gives up 3 bases and J gives up 5 bases, and the segment between their germline ends measures 10 bases. Inclusive of the bounding cysteine and phenylalanine, the CDR3 is 12 residues long. Of the read, only the CDR3 DNA is kept; its 36 bases are in frame from base 1. CDR1 SQVTM and CDR2 ANQGSEA were looked up in the germline V gene. Sequenced here: peripheral blood mononuclear cells (PBMCs), sampled before the second cycle of nivolumab. The rearranged chain carries TRBV29-1 and TRBJ2-5, with no D gene named confidently. This receptor was obtained from a human donor with classical Hodgkin lymphoma. The sequenced DNA is TGCAGCGTTGACGCACTTTCCGAGACCCAGTACTTC. Translation gives CSVDALSETQYF. Reference TRBV29-1 and TRBJ2-5 proteins supply the regions before and after the CDR3; the full variable domain is: SAVISQKPSRDICQRGTSLTIQCQVDSQVTMMFWYRQQPGQSLTLIATANQGSEATYESGFVIDKFPISRPNLTFSTLTVSNMSPEDSSIYLCSVDALSETQYFGPGTRLLVL.